The source of this T cell receptor beta chain is a study of T cell clusters in autoimmune cytopenias. Some 40,000 genome equivalents of blood DNA were amplified for TRB. This clonotype is deemed medium-sized (0.01 to 0.1%) by its frequency. The germline V gene has CDR1 MNHEY and CDR2 SVGEGT. This CDR3 region has 16 residues. One tube held mixed TRB-A and TRB-B primer pools for touch-down PCR. TCRdb reworked the multiplex PCR reads into one entry per CDR3 protein, no DNA. This listing includes several thousand distinct CDR3 sequences. The sample consisted of peripheral blood. This clonotype was sampled from a human donor with an autoimmune cytopenia or autoimmune hepatitis (not recorded which). The V call is TRBV6-2 or TRBV6-3, the J call TRBJ1-1; the TRBD1 assignment by TCRdb is unverifiable without DNA. CDR3 sequence: CASSLTGRLMNTEAFF.